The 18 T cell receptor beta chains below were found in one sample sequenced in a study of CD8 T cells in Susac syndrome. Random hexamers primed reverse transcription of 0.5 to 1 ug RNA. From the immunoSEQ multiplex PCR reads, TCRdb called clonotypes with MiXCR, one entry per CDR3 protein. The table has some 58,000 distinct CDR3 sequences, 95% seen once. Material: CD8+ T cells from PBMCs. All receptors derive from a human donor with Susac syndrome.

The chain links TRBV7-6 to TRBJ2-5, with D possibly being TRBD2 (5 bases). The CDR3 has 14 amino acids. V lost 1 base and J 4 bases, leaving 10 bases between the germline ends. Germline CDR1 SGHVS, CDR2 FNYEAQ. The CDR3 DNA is TGTGCCAGCAGCTTAGTAGCCGAGGGAGAGACCCAGTACTTC. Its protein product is CASSLVAEGETQYF.

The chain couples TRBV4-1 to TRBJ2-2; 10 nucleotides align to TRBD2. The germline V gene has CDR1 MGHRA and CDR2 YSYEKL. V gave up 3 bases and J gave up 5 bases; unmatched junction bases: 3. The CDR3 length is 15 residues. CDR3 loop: CASSQGAGGTGELFF. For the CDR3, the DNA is TGCGCCAGCAGCCAGGGAGCGGGGGGGACCGGGGAGCTGTTTTTT.

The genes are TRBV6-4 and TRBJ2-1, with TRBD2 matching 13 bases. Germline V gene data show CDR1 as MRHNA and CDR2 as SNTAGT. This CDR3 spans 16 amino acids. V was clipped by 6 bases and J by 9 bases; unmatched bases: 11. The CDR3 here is CASSSTGTSGEGEQFF. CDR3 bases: TGTGCCAGCAGCAGCACCGGGACTAGCGGGGAGGGTGAGCAGTTCTTC.

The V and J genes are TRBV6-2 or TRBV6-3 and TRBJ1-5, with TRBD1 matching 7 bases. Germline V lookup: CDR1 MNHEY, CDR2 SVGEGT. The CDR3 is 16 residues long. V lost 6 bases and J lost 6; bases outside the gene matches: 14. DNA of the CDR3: TGTGCCAGCAGCCCGGGACAGAGCTTGAAAAGTCAGCCCCAGCATTTT. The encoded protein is CASSPGQSLKSQPQHF.

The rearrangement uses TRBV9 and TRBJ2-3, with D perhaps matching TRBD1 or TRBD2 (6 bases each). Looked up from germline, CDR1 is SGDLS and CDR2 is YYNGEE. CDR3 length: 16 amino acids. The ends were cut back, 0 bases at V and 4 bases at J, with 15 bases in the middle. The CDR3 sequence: CASSVEGGLSSDTQYF. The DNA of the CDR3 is TGTGCCAGCAGCGTAGAGGGGGGCCTTAGCTCAGATACGCAGTATTTT.

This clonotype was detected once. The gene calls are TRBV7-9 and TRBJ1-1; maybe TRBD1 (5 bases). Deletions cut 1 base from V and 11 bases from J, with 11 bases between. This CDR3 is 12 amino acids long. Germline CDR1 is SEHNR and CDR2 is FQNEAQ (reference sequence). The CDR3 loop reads CASSLGGVAAFF. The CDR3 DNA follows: TGTGCCAGCAGCTTAGGAGGGGTTGCGGCTTTCTTT.

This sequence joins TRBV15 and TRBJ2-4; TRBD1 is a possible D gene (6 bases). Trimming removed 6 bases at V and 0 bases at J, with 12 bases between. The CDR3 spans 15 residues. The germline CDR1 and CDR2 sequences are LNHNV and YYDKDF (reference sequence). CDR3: CATRQGLLAKNIQYF. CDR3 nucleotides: TGTGCCACCAGGCAGGGGTTGCTAGCCAAAAACATTCAGTACTTC.

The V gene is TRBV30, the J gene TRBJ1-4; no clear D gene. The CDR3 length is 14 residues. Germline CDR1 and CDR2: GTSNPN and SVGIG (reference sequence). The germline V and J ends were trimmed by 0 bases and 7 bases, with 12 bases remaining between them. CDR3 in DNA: TGTGCCTGGAGTGTGGGCGTCGGGAGTGAAAAACTGTTTTTT. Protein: CAWSVGVGSEKLFF.

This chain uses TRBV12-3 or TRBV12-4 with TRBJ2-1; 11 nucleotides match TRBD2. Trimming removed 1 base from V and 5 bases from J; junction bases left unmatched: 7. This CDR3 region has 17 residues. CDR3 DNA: TGTGCCAGCAGTTTAGACCCGGGACTAGCGGTACACAATGAGCAGTTCTTC. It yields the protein CASSLDPGLAVHNEQFF.

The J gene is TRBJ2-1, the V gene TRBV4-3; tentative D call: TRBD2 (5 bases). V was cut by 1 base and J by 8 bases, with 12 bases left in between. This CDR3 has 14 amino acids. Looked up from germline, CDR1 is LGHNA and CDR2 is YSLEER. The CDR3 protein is CASSQAGSGYEQFF. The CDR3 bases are TGCGCCAGCAGCCAAGCTGGGTCGGGGTATGAGCAGTTCTTC.

CDR3: CATSTGGSSYNEQFF. CDR3 nucleotides: TGTGCCACCAGCACCGGGGGGAGCTCCTACAATGAGCAGTTCTTC. The rearrangement uses TRBV15 and TRBJ2-1, with TRBD2 matching 7 bases. Trimming cost V 4 bases and J 0 bases; bases outside gene matches: 3. Germline CDR1 LNHNV, CDR2 YYDKDF (reference sequence). There are 15 residues in the CDR3.

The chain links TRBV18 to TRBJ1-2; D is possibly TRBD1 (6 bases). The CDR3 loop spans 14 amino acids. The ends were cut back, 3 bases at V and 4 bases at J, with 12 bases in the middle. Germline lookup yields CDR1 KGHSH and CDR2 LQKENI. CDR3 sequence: CASSPPQGGYGYTF. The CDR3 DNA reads TGTGCCAGCTCACCGCCACAGGGCGGCTATGGCTACACCTTC.

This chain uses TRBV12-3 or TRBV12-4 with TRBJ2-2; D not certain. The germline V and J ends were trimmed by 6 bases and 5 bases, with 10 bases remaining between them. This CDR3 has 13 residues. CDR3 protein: CASSPLLTGELFF. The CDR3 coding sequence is TGTGCCAGCAGCCCCCTGTTAACCGGGGAGCTGTTTTTT.

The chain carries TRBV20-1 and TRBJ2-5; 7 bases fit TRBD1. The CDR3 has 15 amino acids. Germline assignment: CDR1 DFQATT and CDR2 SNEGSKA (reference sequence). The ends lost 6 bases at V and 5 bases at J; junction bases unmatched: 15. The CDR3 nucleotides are TGCAGTGCATACAAGGGTGGGGAACAGGGGGAGACCCAGTACTTC. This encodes CSAYKGGEQGETQYF.

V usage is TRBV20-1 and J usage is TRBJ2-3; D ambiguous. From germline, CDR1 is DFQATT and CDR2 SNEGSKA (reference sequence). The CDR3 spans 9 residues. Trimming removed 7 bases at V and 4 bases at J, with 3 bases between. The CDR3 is CSVSDTQYF. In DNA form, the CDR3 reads TGCAGTGTCTCAGATACGCAGTATTTT.

CDR3 amino acids: CASSGKSTGELFF. For the CDR3, the DNA is TGTGCCAGCAGCGGCAAGAGCACCGGGGAGCTGTTTTTT. V gene TRBV7-8 combines with J gene TRBJ2-2; D gene uncertain. With 5 bases removed from V and 4 bases from J, the gap between germline ends came to 8 bases. This CDR3 is 13 amino acids long. Per the germline V gene, CDR1 is SGHVS and CDR2 is FQNEAQ.

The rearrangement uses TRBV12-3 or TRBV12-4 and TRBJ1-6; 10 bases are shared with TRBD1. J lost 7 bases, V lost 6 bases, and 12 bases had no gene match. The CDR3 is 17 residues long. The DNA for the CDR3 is TGTGCCAGCAGGAGATCCGGGACAGGGGAAATGAATTCACCCCTCCACTTT. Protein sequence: CASRRSGTGEMNSPLHF.

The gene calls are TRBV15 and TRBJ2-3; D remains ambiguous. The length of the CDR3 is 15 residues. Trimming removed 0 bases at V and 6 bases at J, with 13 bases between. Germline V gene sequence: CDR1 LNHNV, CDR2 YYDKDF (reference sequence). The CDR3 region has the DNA TGTGCCACCAGCAGAGATTTCGCGGTCCGGGATACGCAGTATTTT. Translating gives CATSRDFAVRDTQYF.